This T cell receptor (beta chain) was documented in a study of beta chain features in type 1 diabetes. Study details: Under 140,000,000 sorted cells were examined across all samples.

The study's findings and limits: Whether HLA type affects TCRB rearrangement stayed undetermined in the present work. A pattern of fewer insertions and more deletions at VDJ junctions was seen in type 1 diabetes patients. Among patients with Type 1 diabetes, TCRB CDR3s were moderately but significantly shorter in every one of the four CD4+ subsets.

TCRB transcripts that were expressed got sequenced, as all of the isolated RNA had been reverse transcribed. Sequencing used immunoSEQ multiplex PCR; TCRdb keeps in-frame clones, though not all of them. Among 120,000 or so clones listed, roughly 15% were seen once. This clone was recorded at least ten times. Its antigen is not known. Germline CDR1 reads SGHDN; CDR2 reads FVKESK. The CDR3 loop spans 13 amino acids. V was pared by 2 bases and J by 10 bases, with 12 bases between. The sample consisted of central memory CD4+ T cells from blood. This clonotype originated in a man aged 30-40 years with type 1 diabetes. This chain connects TRBV14 to TRBJ2-1, with D perhaps TRBD1 (6 bases). This CDR3 is CASSQPGVEEQFF. CDR3 in DNA: TGTGCCAGCAGCCAACCAGGGGTTGAGGAGCAGTTCTTC.